A single TCR beta chain is shown here with its context. What it binds is not known. The investigators reverse transcribed all of the isolated RNA, so they sequenced expressed TCRB transcripts. Libraries were prepared by immunoSEQ multiplex PCR; TCRdb keeps only in-frame clonotypes and omits some of them. The sample has 600,000 to 700,000 clones, around 12% seen once. Unmatched junction bases numbered 3, after V lost 0 bases and J lost 5 bases. This CDR3 has 15 amino acids. CDR1 MNHEY and CDR2 SVGAGI come from the germline V gene. The entry originates in a study of beta chain features in type 1 diabetes. Study-wide results and caveats: Patients with Type 1 diabetes showed moderately but significantly shorter TCRB CDR3s in all four CD4+ subsets.

Sequencing input: naive CD4+ T cells from blood. The TCR originated in a man under 40 with type 1 diabetes. V gene TRBV6-5 combines with J gene TRBJ1-5; 8 positions agree with TRBD1. The CDR3 region has the DNA TGTGCCAGCAGTTACTCGATGACAGGGGATCAGCCCCAGCATTTT. This codes for CASSYSMTGDQPQHF.